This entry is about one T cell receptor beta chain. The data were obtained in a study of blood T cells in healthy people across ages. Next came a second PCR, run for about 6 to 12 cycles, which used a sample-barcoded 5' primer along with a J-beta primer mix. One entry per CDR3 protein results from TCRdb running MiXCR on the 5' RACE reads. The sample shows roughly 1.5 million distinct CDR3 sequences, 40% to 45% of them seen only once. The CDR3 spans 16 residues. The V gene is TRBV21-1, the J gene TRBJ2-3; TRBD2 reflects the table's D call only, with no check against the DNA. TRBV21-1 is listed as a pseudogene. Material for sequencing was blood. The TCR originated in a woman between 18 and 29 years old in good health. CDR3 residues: CASSTYWRESTDTQYF. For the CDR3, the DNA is TGTGCCAGCAGCACCTACTGGCGGGAAAGCACAGATACGCAGTATTTT.